Below, 24 T cell receptor beta chains from the same sample are listed, as sequenced in a study of T cells in Graves' hyperthyroidism and ophthalmopathy. TCR beta CDR3 region amplification was performed from RNA transcripts. During a first-round RT-PCR of the TCR CDR3, the HTBI primer set was used. MiXCR, run by TCRdb on the multiplex PCR reads, gives a single entry per CDR3 protein. The sample yields approximately 590,000 distinct CDR3 sequences, roughly 46% seen once. Sequencing used peripheral blood or thyroid tissue (not recorded which). The receptors stem from a woman between 18 and 29 years old with Graves' hyperthyroidism.

The CDR3 protein is CASSGPGQLNQPQHF. The CDR3 DNA follows: TGTGCCAGCAGCGGTCCGGGACAACTCAATCAGCCCCAGCATTTT. J is TRBJ1-5 and V is TRBV25-1, with TRBD1 as a possible D gene (6 bases). This CDR3 has 15 amino acids. The germline gives CDR1 MGHDK, CDR2 SYGVNS. Trimming took off 6 bases at V and 3 bases at J, with 15 bases between the two ends.

This rearrangement joins TRBV7-4 to TRBJ2-5; 12 bases agree with TRBD1. Per the germline V gene, CDR1 is SGHVT and CDR2 is SQSDAQ. The CDR3 is 15 residues long. Trimming took 5 bases from V and 1 from J; bases not matched to a gene: 2. The CDR3 bases are TGTGCCAGCAGCCGGGACAGGGGGCTCCAAGAGACCCAGTACTTC. Amino acids: CASSRDRGLQETQYF.

This clonotype was seen only a few times. The chain links TRBV20-1 to TRBJ2-5; D possibly corresponds to TRBD2 (5 bases). Germline V gives CDR1 DFQATT, CDR2 SNEGSKA (reference sequence). The V and J ends lost 3 bases and 2 bases respectively, with 7 bases between them. The CDR3 spans 12 residues. CDR3 sequence (DNA): TGCAGTGCTAGGGAGGATCAAGAGACCCAGTACTTC. It encodes CSAREDQETQYF.

The chain combines TRBV29-1 with TRBJ2-6, with 7 bases lining up with TRBD1. Germline V gene lookup returns CDR1 SQVTM and CDR2 ANQGSEA. The CDR3 runs 17 residues. V lost 5 bases, J lost 2 bases, and 12 bases stayed unmatched. The CDR3 region is CSVRLSSDRAGANVLTF. The CDR3 DNA sequence: TGCAGCGTTAGACTCAGCTCCGACAGGGCTGGGGCCAACGTCCTGACTTTC.

This chain connects TRBV19 to TRBJ1-1; D is ambiguous. Germline assignment: CDR1 LNHDA and CDR2 SQIVND (reference sequence). V was shortened by 5 bases and J by 0 bases, with 13 bases between the two germline ends. The CDR3 has 15 residues. The CDR3 protein is CASSPGTGMNTEAFF. The CDR3 DNA is TGTGCCAGTAGTCCCGGAACGGGAATGAACACTGAAGCTTTCTTT.

This chain links TRBV20-1 with TRBJ2-7; 12 nucleotides line up with TRBD2. Germline V gives CDR1 DFQATT, CDR2 SNEGSKA (reference sequence). The CDR3 sequence is 16 residues long. V lost 0 bases to trimming and J lost 0 bases; unmatched junction nucleotides: 3. CDR3 coding DNA: TGCAGTGCTAGAGATCTAGCGGGAGGGTACTCCTACGAGCAGTACTTC. This codes for CSARDLAGGYSYEQYF.

As concerns this clonotype: Given a much more abundant clone one base away, this may be a read error. The chain carries TRBV10-3 and TRBJ2-7; unclear D gene. Germline assignment: CDR1 ENHRY and CDR2 SYGVKD. The CDR3 contains 13 residues. The CDR3 here is CAISEPRSHEQYF. In DNA, the CDR3 is TGTGCCATCAGTGAGCCACGCTCCCACGAGCAGTACTTC.

Worth noting for this clonotype: One end of the junction does not line up with germline, which may come from a read error. CDR3 DNA: TGTGCCAGCAGCTACACCGGGACAGGGGCCTACGGGCAGTACTTC. Amino acid sequence: CASSYTGTGAYGQYF. J is TRBJ2-7 and V is TRBV12-3 or TRBV12-4, with 10 bases identical to TRBD1. The CDR3 length is 15 residues.

As for this clonotype: A much larger clone sits a single nucleotide away, making a read error possible. The rearrangement joins TRBV20-1 to TRBJ1-5; D possibly corresponds to TRBD1 (5 bases). CDR1 and CDR2 from the germline V gene are DFQATT and SNEGSKA (reference sequence). This CDR3 is built from 13 residues. In DNA form, the CDR3 reads TGCAGTGCTAGACCGCGGGGCGAGCAGCCCCAGGATTTT. It yields the protein CSARPRGEQPQDF.

This clonotype was recorded only once. This may come from a read error, since a much larger clone is one base off. The chain links TRBV29-1 to TRBJ1-1, with TRBD1 matching over 7 bases. Germline assignment: CDR1 SQVTM and CDR2 ANQGSEA. The CDR3 length is 12 residues. The DNA of the CDR3 is TGCAGCACGGGACAGCAGAACGCTGAAGCTTTCTTT. It encodes CSTGQQNAEAFF.

The chain recombines TRBV5-5 with TRBJ1-4; TRBD1 agrees at 7 bases. The CDR3 has 16 residues. Germline assignment: CDR1 SGHKS and CDR2 YYEKEE (reference sequence). Germline trimming cut 5 bases from V and 7 bases from J; bases unmatched to any gene: 14. CDR3 sequence reads: CASRNGQAGYSEKLFF. The CDR3 DNA reads as TGTGCCAGCAGAAATGGACAGGCGGGGTATAGTGAAAAACTGTTTTTT.

The V call is TRBV5-4, the J call TRBJ1-4; D unresolved. The CDR3 is made up of 17 amino acids. Germline V gives CDR1 SGHNT, CDR2 YYREEE (reference sequence). Deletions cut 1 base from V and 0 bases from J, with 13 bases between. The CDR3 region is CASSLPSPLTTNEKLFF. CDR3 nucleotides: TGTGCCAGCAGCTTGCCCAGCCCACTTACAACTAATGAAAAACTGTTTTTT.

The rearrangement joins TRBV25-1 to TRBJ1-6, with D unresolved. CDR3 size: 16 residues. Germline loops: CDR1 MGHDK, CDR2 SYGVNS. With 4 bases removed from V and 0 bases from J, the gap between germline ends came to 10 bases. In DNA form, the CDR3 reads TGTGCCAGCAGTGCCAGGTCTAGCTCCTATAATTCACCCCTCCACTTT. It translates to CASSARSSSYNSPLHF.

This clonotype has ten or more counts. The chain is built from TRBV10-3 and TRBJ1-2; 7 bases agree with TRBD1. CDR1 is ENHRY, CDR2 SYGVKD, per germline. Trimming cost V 0 bases and J 1 base; bases outside gene matches: 5. This CDR3 contains 16 residues. CDR3: CAISESPTGINYGYTF. The CDR3 bases are TGTGCCATCAGTGAGTCCCCGACAGGGATTAACTATGGCTACACCTTC.

This clonotype has at least ten counts. The chain couples TRBV7-2 to TRBJ1-4, with 9 bases that match TRBD1. CDR1 and CDR2 from the germline V gene are SGHTA and FQGNSA. J lost 7 bases, V lost 5 bases, and 5 bases had no gene match. This CDR3 is 14 amino acids long. In nucleotides, the CDR3 is TGTGCCAGCAGCAAACAGGGGGCGGGTGAAAAACTGTTTTTT. Translated: CASSKQGAGEKLFF.

Worth noting for this clonotype: No DNA is shown, since the ends of the CDR3 on it are uncertain; the CDR3 is the one TCRdb lists. The gene calls are TRBV10-3 and TRBJ2-7; the D call in the table, TRBD2, was not verified against the DNA. The V gene's germline CDR1 is ENHRY and CDR2 SYGVKD. From its first to its last residue, the CDR3 has 21 amino acids. The CDR3 here is CAIGDSAMYRCASSPGYEQYF.

There are a few counts of this clonotype. The chain couples TRBV20-1 to TRBJ1-1, with D possibly being TRBD1 (6 bases). Germline CDR1 reads DFQATT; CDR2 reads SNEGSKA (reference sequence). The CDR3 covers 15 residues. V lost 3 bases, J lost 1 base, and 15 bases lay in between. The CDR3, as DNA: TGCAGTGCTAGGGCAATCAACAGGGAGAACACTGAAGCTTTCTTT. Residues: CSARAINRENTEAFF.

Notes on this clonotype: Germline and junction disagree at one end, which may indicate a read error. This sequence joins TRBV20-1 and TRBJ2-7; a weak D match, TRBD2 (6 bases). Germline lookup yields CDR1 DFQATT and CDR2 SNEGSKA (reference sequence). The CDR3 is 17 residues long. The CDR3: CSARGASVSPPSYGQYF. DNA of the CDR3: TGCAGTGCTAGAGGTGCTAGCGTCAGCCCACCCTCCTACGGGCAGTACTTC.

The rearrangement uses TRBV19 and TRBJ2-5, with a possible D match to TRBD1 (5 bases). V was clipped by 3 bases and J by 5 bases, with 7 bases between them. CDR3 length: 12 residues. Germline V CDR1 and CDR2: LNHDA, SQIVND (reference sequence). Written as DNA, the CDR3 is TGTGCCAGTAGTATGGACAAGGAGACCCAGTACTTC. Amino acid sequence: CASSMDKETQYF.

The genes are TRBV25-1 and TRBJ2-7; no reliable D call. V shed 7 bases and J shed 7 bases, with 8 bases lying between them. Per germline, CDR1 MGHDK and CDR2 SYGVNS. This CDR3 has 10 amino acids. CDR3 loop: CASNAPEQYF. DNA of the CDR3: TGTGCCAGCAACGCCCCAGAGCAGTACTTC.

Concerning this clonotype itself: Its ends do not fully match the called genes, so a read error is possible. The chain is built from TRBV10-3 and TRBJ2-7; D tentatively fits TRBD1 or TRBD2 (5 bases each). CDR1 is ENHRY and CDR2 is SYGVKD in the germline V gene. The CDR3 covers 14 residues. The CDR3 spells CASSWAGATYEQYF. CDR3 sequence (DNA): TGTGCCAGCAGTTGGGCCGGGGCTACCTACGAGCAGTACTTC.

The rearrangement links TRBV7-2 to TRBJ1-4, with D possibly being TRBD1 (5 bases). Per germline, CDR1 SGHTA and CDR2 FQGNSA. This CDR3 is 15 amino acids long. Trimming took off 0 bases at V and 4 bases at J, with 9 bases between the two ends. CDR3 DNA: TGTGCCAGCAGCTTAGCAGACAGCCTTAATGAAAAACTGTTTTTT. It encodes CASSLADSLNEKLFF.

The chain has TRBV16 and TRBJ1-2; D gene ambiguous. V was pared by 2 bases and J by 0 bases, with 10 bases between. The CDR3 has 15 amino acids. Germline CDR1 reads KGHSY; CDR2 reads FQNENV. CDR3 nucleotide sequence: TGTGCCAGCAGCCAAGAAATAGGTCCTAACTATGGCTACACCTTC. It codes for CASSQEIGPNYGYTF.

To note about this clonotype: This may arise from a read error, as a much more abundant clone is one base away. The chain links TRBV7-9 to TRBJ2-5; 16 nucleotides match TRBD2. The CDR3 is made up of 15 amino acids. V trimming: 6 bases; J trimming: 9 bases; junction bases outside the gene matches: 7. CDR1 is SEHNR and CDR2 is FQNEAQ in the germline V gene (reference sequence). In nucleotides, the CDR3 is TGTGCCAGCAGTCCCGGGACTAGCGGGAGGGCCGCCCAGTACTTC. Its translation is CASSPGTSGRAAQYF.